These 16 T cell receptor beta chains originate from one sample sequenced in a study of CD8+CD57+ T cells in acquired aplastic anemia. TCR beta VDJ combinations and CDR3 sequences were profiled from genomic DNA. From the reads, TCRdb called clonotypes with MiXCR, one entry per CDR3 protein. The repertoire holds some 130,000 distinct CDR3 sequences, with around 41% as singletons. The sample consisted of sorted CD4+, CD8+, or CD8+CD57+ T cells (not recorded which) from PBMCs. The source of these receptors is a human donor in good health, serving as a control.

This clonotype has just one count. The chain recombines TRBV15 with TRBJ1-2; no clear D gene. V gave up 1 base and J gave up 4 bases, with 16 bases separating them. This CDR3 has 16 amino acids. In germline, CDR1 is LNHNV, CDR2 YYDKDF (reference sequence). CDR3 sequence (DNA): TGTGCCACCAGCAGAGTAGCGGCCCCCAGGAGCTATGGCTACACCTTC. This codes for CATSRVAAPRSYGYTF.

The chain couples TRBV5-1 to TRBJ1-2, with 9 bases identical to TRBD1. The germline V gene has CDR1 SGHRS and CDR2 YFSETQ. V was clipped by 4 bases and J by 2 bases; unmatched bases: 6. The CDR3 consists of 15 residues. The CDR3 DNA is TGCGCCAGCAGCGAATGGACAGGGGCGAACTATGGCTACACCTTC. Its protein product is CASSEWTGANYGYTF. Variable domain in full (rest from reference TRBV5-1 and TRBJ1-2): KAGVTQTPRYLIKTRGQQVTLSCSPISGHRSVSWYQQTPGQGLQFLFEYFSETQRNKGNFPGRFSGRQFSNSRSEMNVSTLELGDSALYLCASSEWTGANYGYTFGSGTRLTVV.

The rearrangement links TRBV10-3 to TRBJ2-7, with unresolved D. Deletions cut 5 bases from V and 3 bases from J, with 8 bases between. Germline V gene sequence: CDR1 ENHRY, CDR2 SYGVKD. The CDR3 consists of 12 residues. The CDR3 sequence is CAISRDHYEQYV. CDR3 nucleotides: TGTGCCATCAGTAGAGATCACTACGAGCAGTACGTC.

This clonotype showed up many times. The rearrangement uses TRBV19 and TRBJ2-7; D is perhaps TRBD1 or TRBD2 (6 bases each). This CDR3 comprises 17 residues. V was trimmed by 5 bases and J by 6 bases, leaving 26 bases between them. Germline V lookup: CDR1 LNHDA, CDR2 SQIVND (reference sequence). The CDR3 sequence is CASSVGGTLLSGSEQYF. Here the CDR3 DNA reads TGTGCCAGTAGTGTAGGCGGGACATTGCTTTCGGGCTCCGAGCAGTACTTC.

The CDR3 spells CSVEGGNEQFF. In DNA, the CDR3 is TGCAGCGTTGAAGGGGGAAATGAGCAGTTCTTC. The rearrangement joins TRBV29-1 to TRBJ2-1; D is undetermined. Germline V gene sequence: CDR1 SQVTM, CDR2 ANQGSEA. The V and J ends lost 1 base and 7 bases respectively, with 5 bases between them. The CDR3 spans 11 residues.

This clonotype was detected ten times or more. The rearrangement links TRBV19 to TRBJ1-2; the D is unclear. Germline V gives CDR1 LNHDA, CDR2 SQIVND (reference sequence). V was shortened by 0 bases and J by 3 bases, with 2 bases between the two germline ends. This CDR3 comprises 12 residues. CDR3 sequence reads: CASSIEDYGYTF. The CDR3 DNA reads as TGTGCCAGTAGTATAGAGGACTATGGCTACACCTTC.

Comments on this clonotype: With a much larger clone just one base away, this may be a read error. The chain employs TRBV12-5 and TRBJ2-1, with 9 bases lining up with TRBD2. In germline, CDR1 is LGHNT, CDR2 FRNRAP. The CDR3 covers 15 residues. V dropped 6 bases and J dropped 6; count of bases not matched to a gene: 9. The CDR3 DNA reads TGTGCTAGTGGCCCCCCCTTTAGCGGGAGCAATGAGCAGTTCTTC. Translated, it gives CASGPPFSGSNEQFF.

At least ten counts were recorded for this clonotype. The chain links TRBV6-5 to TRBJ2-7; TRBD2 might be the D (5 bases). Per the germline V gene, CDR1 is MNHEY and CDR2 is SVGAGI. The CDR3 loop spans 15 amino acids. The V end lost 0 bases, the J end lost 2 bases, and 11 bases lay between the germline ends. In DNA form, the CDR3 reads TGTGCCAGCAGTTACTCTGGAGGAGAAACCTACGAGCAGTACTTC. Translating gives CASSYSGGETYEQYF.

The table lists this clonotype with many counts. The chain employs TRBV7-8 and TRBJ1-1; no firm D call. The CDR3 is 16 amino acids. V lost 0 bases and J lost 1, with 12 bases in between. From germline, CDR1 is SGHVS and CDR2 FQNEAQ. The DNA of the CDR3 is TGTGCCAGCAGCTTAGCGTGGGCCAGAGCGAACACTGAAGCTTTCTTT. Its protein product is CASSLAWARANTEAFF.

The chain couples TRBV3-1 to TRBJ1-2; a possible D gene is TRBD1 (6 bases). Germline assignment: CDR1 LGHDT and CDR2 YNNKEL (reference sequence). The CDR3 has 16 amino acids. Trimming cost V 4 bases and J 4 bases, with 19 bases left between them. CDR3 region: CASSPSQGRGSYGYTF. CDR3 bases: TGTGCCAGCAGCCCTTCACAGGGCCGCGGAAGCTATGGCTACACCTTC.

As for this clonotype: One end of the junction is discordant with germline, which a read error may explain. V gene TRBV6-5 combines with J gene TRBJ1-4, with TRBD1 matching 10 bases. The CDR3 has 15 amino acids. CDR1 is MNHEY and CDR2 is SVGAGI in the germline V gene. The CDR3: CANSYSGQGLQKLFF. CDR3 sequence (DNA): TGTGCCAACAGTTACTCGGGACAGGGGTTGCAAAAACTGTTTTTT.

CDR3 DNA: TGTGCCAGTAGCAAACAGAGCGACACGTATTCACCCCTCCACTTT. This codes for CASSKQSDTYSPLHF. The chain recombines TRBV19 with TRBJ1-6, with no clear D. The CDR3 spans 15 residues. Germline V gene data show CDR1 as LNHDA and CDR2 as SQIVND (reference sequence). The V gene lost 6 bases and the J gene lost 8 bases, with 17 bases spanning the gap.

This clonotype was seen repeatedly, ten times or more. A single base separates this from a much larger clone, so it may be a read error. The CDR3 region is CASGRGGPGNEKLFF. CDR3 coding DNA: TGTGCCTCTGGCCGGGGGGGCCCTGGTAATGAAAAACTGTTTTTT. The J gene is TRBJ1-4, the V gene TRBV15, with TRBD1 as a possible D gene (6 bases). Germline assignment: CDR1 LNHNV and CDR2 YYDKDF (reference sequence). Trimming stripped 11 bases from V and 4 bases from J, with 20 bases between. The CDR3 length is 15 residues.

The CDR3 spells CASSPPPTLFGSYTF. CDR3 in DNA: TGTGCCAGCTCACCCCCCCCGACGCTCTTTGGTAGCTACACCTTC. V is TRBV18 and J is TRBJ1-2; unclear D gene. The CDR3 spans 15 residues. CDR1 and CDR2 from the germline V gene are KGHSH and LQKENI. V was pared by 3 bases and J by 9 bases, with 20 bases between. The variable domain in full, with the rest retrieved from reference TRBV18 and TRBJ1-2, is NAGVMQNPRHLVRRRGQEARLRCSPMKGHSHVYWYRQLPEEGLKFMVYLQKENIIDESGMPKERFSAEFPKEGPSILRIQQVVRGDSAAYFCASSPPPTLFGSYTFGSGTRLTVV.

This clonotype was picked up one time. The chain's CDR3 is CASSNRGGFGDEQYF. CDR3 DNA sequence: TGTGCCAGCAGCAACAGGGGTGGTTTCGGGGACGAGCAGTACTTC. This sequence joins TRBV7-9 and TRBJ2-7; 7 positions agree with TRBD1. Losses at the gene ends were 5 bases for V and 5 bases for J; bases not matched to a gene: 12. The CDR3 sequence is 15 residues long. CDR1 is SEHNR and CDR2 is FQNEAQ in the germline V gene (reference sequence).

A word on this clonotype: Mismatch with germline at one junction end may stem from a read error. The rearrangement joins TRBV19 to TRBJ1-3; 9 bases agree with TRBD1. Germline V lookup: CDR1 LNHDA, CDR2 SQIVND (reference sequence). The CDR3 has 15 residues. The CDR3 here is CASSRGQGTGDTIYF. The CDR3 nucleotides are TGTGCCAGTAGTCGGGGACAGGGAACTGGAGACACCATATATTTT.